The TCR beta chain described here comes from a study of graft-versus-host responses after intestinal transplantation. General study results and limits: The marrow of recipients harbored GvH clones, and ileum or blood showed some of them first.

Generated by immunoSEQ multiplex PCR, the TCRdb table keeps only in-frame clones and is missing some. The sample includes roughly 70,000 clones, over 85% of them seen just once. Regarding this clone: Antigen: not known.

V lost 4 bases, J lost 3 bases, and 13 bases stayed unmatched. In germline, CDR1 is SQVTM, CDR2 ANQGSEA. This CDR3 is 17 amino acids long. The TCR sequence derives from a human patient who received an intestinal transplant, so some T cells may come from the graft donor. V usage is TRBV29-1 and J usage is TRBJ2-1; 9 bases fit TRBD2. The starting material was bone marrow, obtained approximately 100 weeks after intestinal transplantation. The CDR3: CSVGAGGLSGGYNEQFF. In DNA form, the CDR3 reads TGCAGCGTTGGTGCGGGAGGGCTGTCTGGCGGCTACAATGAGCAGTTCTTC.